Listed here are 30 T cell receptor beta chains from one sample, sequenced in a study of OX40 agonist ivuxolimab in advanced cancers. TCRdb's table, derived via immunoSEQ multiplex PCR, lists solely in-frame clones and lacks some. The sample holds approximately 90,000 clones, approximately 87% seen once. The input for sequencing was CD4+ or CD8+ T cells sorted from blood, taken in a trial of the OX40 agonist ivuxolimab. All receptors come from an adult with an advanced solid tumor such as melanoma, head and neck, liver or kidney cancer.

The chain has TRBV7-2 and TRBJ1-2, with D tentatively TRBD1 (5 bases). V lost 1 base to trimming and J lost 5 bases, with 14 bases between them. This CDR3 is 15 amino acids long. Per germline, CDR1 SGHTA and CDR2 FQGNSA. The CDR3 coding sequence is TGTGCCAGCAGCTTAGGGGGGTCAAGTTTGTATGGCTACACCTTC. Its protein product is CASSLGGSSLYGYTF.

The rearrangement links TRBV7-9 to TRBJ1-2; D might be TRBD1 (6 bases). Trimming cost V 5 bases and J 8 bases, with 18 bases left between them. The CDR3 covers 14 residues. The germline V gene has CDR1 SEHNR and CDR2 FQNEAQ (reference sequence). CDR3 loop: CASSRQVDGGGYTF. The DNA of the CDR3 is TGTGCCAGCAGCCGCCAAGTGGACGGGGGCGGCTACACCTTC.

The chain couples TRBV18 to TRBJ1-1; D may be TRBD1 (6 bases). CDR3 size: 15 residues. Trimming took off 3 bases at V and 8 bases at J, with 19 bases between the two ends. From germline, CDR1 is KGHSH and CDR2 LQKENI. CDR3 sequence (DNA): TGTGCCAGCTCACCTATTCAGGGGACCCAAAAAGAAGCTTTCTTT. Translating it yields CASSPIQGTQKEAFF.

This clone turned up a few times. This chain uses TRBV9 with TRBJ2-3, with D unresolved. With 3 bases removed from V and 0 bases from J, the gap between germline ends came to 14 bases. CDR1 is SGDLS and CDR2 is YYNGEE in the germline V gene. The CDR3 length is 16 residues. The CDR3 coding sequence is TGTGCCAGCAGCGCTTGGCCCACTATTAGCACAGATACGCAGTATTTT. Its protein is CASSAWPTISTDTQYF.

This chain uses TRBV7-2 with TRBJ1-5, with 7 nucleotides matching TRBD1. V dropped 5 bases and J dropped 7; count of bases not matched to a gene: 5. Germline CDR1 reads SGHTA; CDR2 reads FQGNSA. The CDR3 totals 13 residues. The CDR3 bases are TGTGCCAGCAGCCACGACAGGGAACAGCCCCAGCATTTT. It codes for CASSHDREQPQHF. Complete variable domain (other parts from reference TRBV7-2 and TRBJ1-5): GAGVSQSPSNKVTEKGKDVELRCDPISGHTALYWYRQSLGQGLEFLIYFQGNSAPDKSGLPSDRFSAERTGGSVSTLTIQRTQQEDSAVYLCASSHDREQPQHFGDGTRLSIL.

The CDR3 coding sequence is TGTGCCAGCAGCCCGCCGGGACAGGGTTCTTACGAGCAGTACTTC. Its protein product is CASSPPGQGSYEQYF. The rearrangement links TRBV28 to TRBJ2-7; 9 bases agree with TRBD1. V was pared by 6 bases and J by 4 bases, with 10 bases of the junction left unmatched. Germline V gene data show CDR1 as MDHEN and CDR2 as SYDVKM. The CDR3 is made up of 15 amino acids. The variable domain in full, with the rest retrieved from reference TRBV28 and TRBJ2-7, is DVKVTQSSRYLVKRTGEKVFLECVQDMDHENMFWYRQDPGLGLRLIYFSYDVKMKEKGDIPEGYSVSREKKERFSLILESASTNQTSMYLCASSPPGQGSYEQYFGPGTRLTVT.

The genes are TRBV9 and TRBJ2-7; 8 bases fit TRBD1. Germline CDR1 SGDLS, CDR2 YYNGEE. The V gene end was trimmed by 0 bases and the J gene end by 3 bases; junction bases not matched to a gene: 2. CDR3 length: 14 amino acids. The CDR3, as DNA: TGTGCCAGCAGCGTAGCTGGACAGGGCTACGAGCAGTACTTC. This translates into CASSVAGQGYEQYF.

This chain connects TRBV25-1 to TRBJ2-1, with 7 bases matching TRBD2. The CDR3 runs to 14 residues. V lost 8 bases and J lost 4; bases outside the gene matches: 8. Germline V gene data show CDR1 as MGHDK and CDR2 as SYGVNS. CDR3 amino acids: CASERLASYNEQFF. The CDR3 region has the DNA TGTGCCAGCGAAAGACTAGCATCATACAATGAGCAGTTCTTC. Filled out from reference TRBV25-1 and TRBJ2-1, the complete variable domain reads EADIYQTPRYLVIGTGKKITLECSQTMGHDKMYWYQQDPGMELHLIHYSYGVNSTEKGDLSSESTVSRIRTEHFPLTLESARPSHTSQYLCASERLASYNEQFFGPGTRLTVL.

The DNA for the CDR3 is TGCGCCAGCAGCTCAGTACCAACTAATGAAAAACTGTTTTTT. Its translation: CASSSVPTNEKLFF. The chain combines TRBV5-1 with TRBJ1-4; no clear D. The germline CDR1 and CDR2 sequences are SGHRS and YFSETQ. This CDR3 is 14 amino acids long. V was cut by 3 bases and J by 0 bases, with 6 bases left in between.

The chain links TRBV7-7 to TRBJ2-3; 7 bases map to TRBD1. From germline, CDR1 is SSHAT and CDR2 FNYEAQ (reference sequence). CDR3 length: 13 residues. CDR3 loop: CASAIQGFDTQYF. CDR3 in DNA: TGTGCTAGCGCAATACAGGGGTTCGATACGCAGTATTTT. The full variable domain, its missing parts supplied by reference TRBV7-7 and TRBJ2-3, is GAGVSQSPRYKVTKRGQDVTLRCDPISSHATLYWYQQALGQGPEFLTYFNYEAQPDKSGLPSDRFSAERPEGSISTLTIQRTEQRDSAMYRCASAIQGFDTQYFGPGTRLTVL.

The chain recombines TRBV5-1 with TRBJ1-4; D gene ambiguous. Germline CDR1 and CDR2: SGHRS and YFSETQ. The CDR3 is 13 residues long. V lost 0 bases and J lost 4, with 4 bases in between. In DNA, the CDR3 is TGCGCCAGCAGCTTGGAAGTTAATGAAAAACTGTTTTTT. Amino acid sequence: CASSLEVNEKLFF.

The J gene is TRBJ2-7, the V gene TRBV27, with D unclear. CDR3 length: 15 amino acids. The ends were cut back, 5 bases at V and 2 bases at J, with 16 bases in the middle. Per the germline V gene, CDR1 is MNHEY and CDR2 is SMNVEV (reference sequence). The CDR3 reads CASSPIPVEAYEQYV. Written as DNA, the CDR3 is TGTGCCAGCAGTCCAATACCCGTCGAAGCCTACGAGCAGTACGTC.

This clone was seen more than once but under ten times. The J gene is TRBJ1-1, the V gene TRBV18; unclear D gene. CDR3 length: 13 amino acids. Germline V gene lookup returns CDR1 KGHSH and CDR2 LQKENI. V lost 5 bases, J lost 4 bases, and 11 bases lay in between. The CDR3 DNA reads as TGTGCCAGCTCAGAAAGCCGCGGCACTGAAGCTTTCTTT. Its protein is CASSESRGTEAFF.

The chain recombines TRBV20-1 with TRBJ2-3; D gene unclear. Germline CDR1 reads DFQATT; CDR2 reads SNEGSKA (reference sequence). CDR3 length: 11 residues. V shed 7 bases and J shed 6 bases, with 11 bases lying between them. DNA for the CDR3: TGCAGTGTACCAACCAGTGATACGCAGTATTTT. This codes for CSVPTSDTQYF.

The V and J genes are TRBV29-1 and TRBJ2-3; the match to TRBD2 covers 13 bases. V was clipped by 4 bases and J by 5 bases; unmatched bases: 3. The germline V gene encodes CDR1 SQVTM and CDR2 ANQGSEA. CDR3 length equals 14 residues. In nucleotides, the CDR3 is TGCAGCGTTGGGACTAGCGGGAGAGGAGATACGCAGTATTTT. As protein: CSVGTSGRGDTQYF.

The V gene is TRBV30, the J gene TRBJ2-1, with 7 positions matching TRBD1. Trimming removed 3 bases from V and 4 bases from J; junction bases left unmatched: 9. The length of the CDR3 is 15 residues. The germline V gene has CDR1 GTSNPN and CDR2 SVGIG (reference sequence). CDR3 DNA: TGTGCCTGGAGCCTCCCGGGACAGCCATACAATGAGCAGTTCTTC. Its protein is CAWSLPGQPYNEQFF.

This CDR3 is CASSAQGTSNTEAFF. The CDR3 DNA reads as TGCGCCAGCAGCGCACAGGGTACGTCCAACACTGAAGCTTTCTTT. The V gene is TRBV5-1, the J gene TRBJ1-1; possibly TRBD1 for D (6 bases). This CDR3 region has 15 residues. V lost 4 bases, J lost 2 bases, and 15 bases lay in between. Germline loops: CDR1 SGHRS, CDR2 YFSETQ.

On this clone: A read error may account for a junction end that differs from germline. The rearrangement joins TRBV7-7 to TRBJ2-5; 7 bases line up with TRBD1. The germline CDR1 and CDR2 sequences are SSHAT and FNYEAQ (reference sequence). The CDR3 sequence is 15 residues long. CDR3 sequence reads: CASSLNPGQQETQYF. The CDR3 nucleotides read TGTGCTAGCAGCTTAAACCCGGGACAGCAAGAGACCCAGTACTTC.

The CDR3 here is CASSSPAPPSGNTIYF. Written as DNA, the CDR3 is TGTGCCAGCAGCAGTCCCGCCCCACCCTCTGGAAACACCATATATTTT. V usage is TRBV28 and J usage is TRBJ1-3; D gene ambiguous. The V gene lost 6 bases and the J gene lost 0 bases, with 15 bases spanning the gap. CDR1 and CDR2 (germline): MDHEN, SYDVKM. The CDR3 is made up of 16 amino acids.

This clone was observed once. This chain connects TRBV6-1 to TRBJ1-2; TRBD1 matches 9 bases. Germline CDR1 MNHNS, CDR2 SASEGT. The CDR3 contains 15 residues. V shed 6 bases, J shed 2 bases, and the junction held 7 bases outside the gene matches. CDR3 nucleotide sequence: TGTGCCAGCAGCCTCAGGGACAGGGTCAACTATGGCTACACCTTC. Protein: CASSLRDRVNYGYTF.

The chain couples TRBV27 to TRBJ2-3; TRBD2 agrees at 10 bases. The CDR3 covers 16 residues. The V gene end was trimmed by 8 bases and the J gene end by 6 bases; junction bases not matched to a gene: 14. Germline CDR1 and CDR2: MNHEY and SMNVEV (reference sequence). The CDR3 coding sequence is TGTGCCAGCCGGGGTCTAGCGGGAGCAGAAGGGGATACGCAGTATTTT. Residues: CASRGLAGAEGDTQYF.

The chain is built from TRBV27 and TRBJ1-1; the D is unclear. Germline V gene lookup returns CDR1 MNHEY and CDR2 SMNVEV (reference sequence). This CDR3 is built from 14 residues. With 3 bases removed from V and 1 base from J, the gap between germline ends came to 9 bases. The CDR3 DNA follows: TGTGCCAGCAGTTTCAGCCCAGGGAACACTGAAGCTTTCTTT. Amino acid sequence: CASSFSPGNTEAFF.

This sequence joins TRBV6-6 and TRBJ1-1; D gene unclear. The CDR3 covers 13 residues. Germline CDR1 reads MNHNY; CDR2 reads SVGAGI (reference sequence). The germline V and J ends were trimmed by 5 bases and 1 base, with 8 bases remaining between them. The CDR3 DNA reads as TGTGCCAGCAGTCCCCTATGGAACACTGAAGCTTTCTTT. Its protein is CASSPLWNTEAFF.

This rearrangement joins TRBV4-1 to TRBJ1-1, with 7 positions matching TRBD1. With V trimmed by 3 bases and J by 0 bases, 4 bases remained unmatched. CDR3 size: 15 residues. CDR1 is MGHRA, CDR2 YSYEKL, per germline. CDR3 bases: TGCGCCAGCAGCCACCTACAGGGGCTGAACACTGAAGCTTTCTTT. Translation gives CASSHLQGLNTEAFF.

The DNA of the CDR3 is TGTGCCAGCAAGGGGGCAGTGAGCTCTGGAAACACCATATATTTT. It translates to CASKGAVSSGNTIYF. The chain employs TRBV2 and TRBJ1-3; 7 positions agree with TRBD1. Unmatched junction bases numbered 6, after V lost 7 bases and J lost 0 bases. Germline values: CDR1 SNHLY, CDR2 FYNNEI. The CDR3 spans 15 residues.

This chain joins TRBV29-1 and TRBJ2-7; D might be TRBD1 (6 bases). The CDR3 has 15 residues. CDR1 and CDR2 (germline): SQVTM, ANQGSEA. The V end lost 5 bases, the J end lost 0 bases, and 17 bases lay between the germline ends. For the CDR3, the DNA is TGCAGCGTTCTTAAACTCAGGGGCGCCTCCTACGAGCAGTACTTC. Protein: CSVLKLRGASYEQYF.

The gene calls are TRBV28 and TRBJ2-7; D gene unclear. V was trimmed by 6 bases and J by 7 bases, leaving 19 bases between them. This CDR3 has 14 amino acids. Germline values: CDR1 MDHEN, CDR2 SYDVKM. The CDR3 here is CASRVPGALMEQYF. CDR3 nucleotides: TGTGCCAGCAGGGTCCCGGGTGCGCTAATGGAGCAGTACTTC.

This chain connects TRBV12-5 to TRBJ2-5; D is possibly TRBD1 (5 bases). CDR1 and CDR2 (germline): LGHNT, FRNRAP. This CDR3 spans 13 amino acids. Deletions cut 5 bases from V and 2 bases from J, with 9 bases between. The chain's CDR3 is CASGGAEQETQYF. The DNA of the CDR3 is TGTGCTAGTGGTGGGGCGGAGCAAGAGACCCAGTACTTC.

The chain recombines TRBV6-1 with TRBJ1-2; D is undetermined. The CDR3 spans 15 residues. The ends were cut back, 4 bases at V and 5 bases at J, with 17 bases in the middle. Germline CDR1 reads MNHNS; CDR2 reads SASEGT. This CDR3 is CASSGGRPKLYGYTF. The CDR3 DNA sequence: TGTGCCAGCAGTGGGGGAAGGCCGAAACTATATGGCTACACCTTC.

The rearrangement links TRBV30 to TRBJ2-2, with TRBD1 as a possible D gene (6 bases). V was trimmed by 0 bases and J by 1 base, leaving 9 bases between them. There are 15 residues in the CDR3. CDR1 and CDR2 (germline): GTSNPN, SVGIG (reference sequence). The CDR3: CAWSVLGGNTGELFF. In DNA form, the CDR3 reads TGTGCCTGGAGTGTCTTAGGGGGGAACACCGGGGAGCTGTTTTTT.